The 26 T cell receptor beta chains reported below all come from one sample, sequenced in a study of blood T cell repertoires in COVID-19. The protocol was immunoSEQ multiplex PCR, while the TCRdb copy is restricted to in-frame clones and leaves out a portion. The data show more than 200,000 clones, with around 86% seen just once and around 1.8% held by the top ten. Sequenced material: PBMCs or T cells enriched from blood (not recorded which). The receptors stem from a man aged 35-49 years who had recovered from COVID-19.

The chain carries TRBV7-2 and TRBJ2-2; no firm D call. Germline CDR1 and CDR2: SGHTA and FQGNSA. V was clipped by 1 base and J by 2 bases, with 11 bases between them. The CDR3 extends over 16 amino acids. The CDR3 reads CASSLEGSSNTGELFF. The CDR3 DNA follows: TGTGCCAGCAGCTTAGAAGGTAGCAGTAACACCGGGGAGCTGTTTTTT.

The chain employs TRBV9 and TRBJ2-3; 9 bases are shared with TRBD2. With V trimmed by 4 bases and J by 2 bases, 11 bases remained unmatched. Germline V gene sequence: CDR1 SGDLS, CDR2 YYNGEE. This CDR3 comprises 17 residues. CDR3 region: CASSLPRRGGHTDTQYF. The CDR3 nucleotides are TGTGCCAGCAGCCTCCCTCGGCGGGGGGGCCACACAGATACGCAGTATTTT.

This chain joins TRBV11-2 and TRBJ2-7; D is ambiguous. This CDR3 contains 14 residues. Trimming left V 1 base short and J 6 bases short, with 13 bases between. Per germline, CDR1 SGHAT and CDR2 FQNNGV. The CDR3 DNA follows: TGTGCCAGCAGCTTAGGCCCCACGAGTGGCGAGCAGTACTTC. Translated, it gives CASSLGPTSGEQYF. The whole variable domain, remainder taken from reference TRBV11-2 and TRBJ2-7, is EAGVAQSPRYKIIEKRQSVAFWCNPISGHATLYWYQQILGQGPKLLIQFQNNGVVDDSQLPKDRFSAERLKGVDSTLKIQPAKLEDSAVYLCASSLGPTSGEQYFGPGTRLTVT.

The genes are TRBV15 and TRBJ2-7; 11 nucleotides line up with TRBD2. V was clipped by 4 bases and J by 1 base; unmatched bases: 12. CDR1 and CDR2 from the germline V gene are LNHNV and YYDKDF (reference sequence). The CDR3 has 18 residues. As DNA, the CDR3 is TGTGCCACCAGCAAAAAGATTGGGACTAGCGGTTTGTCCTACGAGCAGTACTTC. Translation: CATSKKIGTSGLSYEQYF.

The V and J genes are TRBV7-9 and TRBJ2-1; 10 bases map to TRBD2. CDR3 length: 15 amino acids. The ends lost 1 base at V and 8 bases at J; junction bases unmatched: 5. CDR1 is SEHNR and CDR2 is FQNEAQ in the germline V gene (reference sequence). DNA of the CDR3: TGTGCCAGCAGCTTAGGCCTAGCGGGAGTAGATGAGCAGTTCTTC. It yields the protein CASSLGLAGVDEQFF.

J is TRBJ1-1 and V is TRBV7-9; no firm D call. The germline V gene encodes CDR1 SEHNR and CDR2 FQNEAQ (reference sequence). V was cut by 1 base and J by 1 base, with 7 bases left in between. CDR3 size: 14 residues. CDR3 nucleotide sequence: TGTGCCAGCAGCTTAGACAGCCCGAACACTGAAGCTTTCTTT. It codes for CASSLDSPNTEAFF.

The chain links TRBV6-1 to TRBJ1-2, with D possibly TRBD1 on 6 matching bases. V gave up 0 bases and J gave up 7 bases, with 12 bases separating them. CDR1 is MNHNS, CDR2 SASEGT, per germline. The CDR3 has 14 amino acids. The chain's CDR3 is CASSEANRASGYTF. The CDR3 DNA is TGTGCCAGCAGTGAAGCGAACAGGGCGAGTGGCTACACCTTC.

This clone occurred a few times. The V gene is TRBV13, the J gene TRBJ1-1; a possible D gene is TRBD1 (5 bases). In germline, CDR1 is PRHDT, CDR2 FYEKMQ (reference sequence). Trimming removed 5 bases from V and 1 base from J, with 11 bases in between. The CDR3 has 14 residues. The CDR3 spells CASSPLGGNTEAFF. The CDR3 coding sequence is TGTGCCAGCAGCCCCCTCGGGGGGAACACTGAAGCTTTCTTT.

DNA for the CDR3: TGTGCCAGTAGCGTTACAGGGGGCACCCTCTACGAGCAGTACTTC. It translates to CASSVTGGTLYEQYF. The rearrangement uses TRBV19 and TRBJ2-7, with 9 bases that match TRBD1. The germline gives CDR1 LNHDA, CDR2 SQIVND (reference sequence). The CDR3 totals 15 residues. J gave up 3 bases and V 6 bases, and 9 bases lay outside the gene matches.

The V and J genes are TRBV14 and TRBJ1-1, with D maybe TRBD1 (5 bases). The CDR3 totals 13 residues. Trimming left V 0 bases short and J 9 bases short, with 11 bases between. Per germline, CDR1 SGHDN and CDR2 FVKESK. This chain's CDR3 is CASSQDRAGKAFF. The CDR3 DNA sequence: TGTGCCAGCAGCCAAGATAGGGCAGGGAAAGCTTTCTTT.

The chain recombines TRBV9 with TRBJ2-1, with TRBD2 matching over 12 bases. Germline V lookup: CDR1 SGDLS, CDR2 YYNGEE. This CDR3 region has 18 residues. V lost 2 bases and J lost 5; bases outside the gene matches: 11. DNA for the CDR3: TGTGCCAGCAGCGTTGGAACTAGCGGGGGGCTGACCGACAATGAGCAGTTCTTC. It specifies CASSVGTSGGLTDNEQFF.

This clone has a single count. V usage is TRBV3-1 (or the pseudogene TRBV3-2) and J usage is TRBJ2-7; 7 bases match TRBD2. The CDR3 spans 15 residues. Looked up from germline, CDR1 is LGHDT and CDR2 is YNNKEL (reference sequence). Losses at the gene ends were 3 bases for V and 7 bases for J; bases not matched to a gene: 12. CDR3 region: CASSQVSGTFEEQYF. CDR3 DNA sequence: TGTGCCAGCAGCCAGGTCAGCGGGACGTTTGAAGAGCAGTACTTC.

Many counts were recorded for this clone. The chain carries TRBV6-5 and TRBJ2-1; 9 nucleotides match TRBD2. The length of the CDR3 is 16 residues. The germline V gene encodes CDR1 MNHEY and CDR2 SVGAGI. J gave up 6 bases and V 2 bases, and 8 bases lay outside the gene matches. DNA of the CDR3: TGTGCCAGCAGTTACCAGCGGGGGGCCGGGGCCAATGAGCAGTTCTTC. Translation gives CASSYQRGAGANEQFF.

The V and J genes are TRBV24-1 and TRBJ2-7; the D is unclear. Germline CDR1 is KGHDR and CDR2 is SFDVKD. CDR3 length: 16 residues. The V end lost 8 bases, the J end lost 0 bases, and 19 bases lay between the germline ends. The CDR3 DNA is TGTGCCACCAATCTCTCCCTAATCGCTAGCTCCTACGAGCAGTACTTC. The encoded protein is CATNLSLIASSYEQYF.

The chain couples TRBV6-7 to TRBJ1-2; D is undetermined. Being an ORF, TRBV6-7 has a function that is uncertain. V gave up 8 bases and J gave up 12 bases, with 13 bases separating them. The CDR3 runs to 10 residues. The CDR3 DNA reads as TGTGCCAGCCGAGGTTCCCCGGACACCTTC. Translation: CASRGSPDTF.

This clone has just one count. The chain carries TRBV27 and TRBJ2-1; maybe TRBD2 (5 bases). CDR1 and CDR2 from the germline V gene are MNHEY and SMNVEV (reference sequence). V was trimmed by 6 bases and J by 8 bases, leaving 14 bases between them. The CDR3 runs 13 residues. The CDR3 DNA reads TGTGCCAGCAGAAGCCTAGTTAGCGATGAGCAGTTCTTC. Its translation: CASRSLVSDEQFF.

The chain has TRBV2 and TRBJ2-7; D is perhaps TRBD2 (5 bases). The ends were cut back, 8 bases at V and 4 bases at J, with 15 bases in the middle. CDR3 length: 13 amino acids. CDR1 and CDR2 from the germline V gene are SNHLY and FYNNEI. CDR3 sequence: CASSDSARYEQYF. CDR3 nucleotides: TGTGCCAGCTCCGATAGCGCGCGGTACGAGCAGTACTTC.

V usage is TRBV4-1 and J usage is TRBJ1-6, with D perhaps TRBD1 (6 bases). CDR1 and CDR2 from the germline V gene are MGHRA and YSYEKL. Trimming took 2 bases from V and 16 from J, leaving 33 bases between them. The CDR3 contains 19 residues. CDR3 in DNA: TGCGCCAGCAGCCAAAACTTTCTCCGGACGGCCAGGGGTCGGAGATTTCTCCACTTT. Translation: CASSQNFLRTARGRRFLHF.

A few counts support this clone. The chain is built from TRBV18 and TRBJ2-1, with TRBD1 as a possible D gene (5 bases). CDR1 is KGHSH and CDR2 is LQKENI in the germline V gene. V lost 0 bases, J lost 6 bases, and 12 bases lay in between. This CDR3 comprises 15 residues. This CDR3 reads CASSPPSGFRNEQFF. Here the CDR3 DNA reads TGTGCCAGCTCACCACCGTCAGGGTTCCGCAATGAGCAGTTCTTC. Based on the CDR3 plus reference TRBV18 and TRBJ2-1, the full variable domain is NAGVMQNPRHLVRRRGQEARLRCSPMKGHSHVYWYRQLPEEGLKFMVYLQKENIIDESGMPKERFSAEFPKEGPSILRIQQVVRGDSAAYFCASSPPSGFRNEQFFGPGTRLTVL.

J is TRBJ1-1 and V is TRBV19; 7 positions match TRBD1. The germline gives CDR1 LNHDA, CDR2 SQIVND (reference sequence). The CDR3 totals 16 residues. J lost 1 base, V lost 1 base, and 6 bases had no gene match. CDR3 coding DNA: TGTGCCAGTAGTATAGGGACCGGGACAGCGAACACTGAAGCTTTCTTT. Translated: CASSIGTGTANTEAFF.

By share, this clone ranks as medium-sized. The rearrangement links TRBV5-5 to TRBJ1-2; maybe TRBD1 (5 bases). In germline, CDR1 is SGHKS, CDR2 YYEKEE (reference sequence). Trimming left V 4 bases short and J 3 bases short, with 10 bases between. The CDR3 covers 13 residues. In DNA form, the CDR3 reads TGTGCCAGCAGCACCGACAGTGACTATGGCTACACCTTC. Its protein is CASSTDSDYGYTF.

The chain carries TRBV28 and TRBJ2-7, with D perhaps matching TRBD2 (6 bases). The CDR3 consists of 16 residues. CDR1 is MDHEN and CDR2 is SYDVKM in the germline V gene. V dropped 5 bases and J dropped 1 base, with 18 bases sitting between them. The CDR3 sequence is CASSMWGEATSYEQYF. As DNA, the CDR3 is TGTGCCAGCAGTATGTGGGGGGAGGCCACTTCCTACGAGCAGTACTTC.

The rearrangement joins TRBV28 to TRBJ1-2; possibly TRBD1 for D (5 bases). Germline CDR1 reads MDHEN; CDR2 reads SYDVKM. Between the trimmed V and J ends, which lost 1 base and 4 bases, there was a span of 10 bases. The CDR3 is 14 amino acids. As DNA, the CDR3 is TGTGCCAGCAGTTTATCAGACAGAGTCTATGGCTACACCTTC. Translating gives CASSLSDRVYGYTF.

The chain employs TRBV7-2 and TRBJ2-5; 8 positions agree with TRBD2. This CDR3 contains 15 residues. The germline CDR1 and CDR2 sequences are SGHTA and FQGNSA. With 3 bases clipped from V and 7 bases from J, the junction kept 10 bases outside the gene matches. CDR3: CASSFPAGAVGTQYF. In DNA form, the CDR3 reads TGTGCCAGCAGCTTCCCAGCGGGGGCCGTGGGGACCCAGTACTTC.

This rearrangement joins TRBV19 to TRBJ1-5, with no clear D. Trimming pared 5 bases from V and 0 bases from J, leaving 17 bases between. The CDR3 contains 17 residues. The V gene's germline CDR1 is LNHDA and CDR2 SQIVND (reference sequence). CDR3 loop: CASSPRRRPYSNQPQHF. Here the CDR3 DNA reads TGTGCCAGTAGTCCCCGGAGGCGGCCTTATAGCAATCAGCCCCAGCATTTT.

V and J are TRBV29-1 and TRBJ1-2; 9 bases are a match to TRBD1. The length of the CDR3 is 16 residues. J gave up 5 bases and V 1 base, and 11 bases lay outside the gene matches. Germline V CDR1 and CDR2: SQVTM, ANQGSEA. Here the CDR3 DNA reads TGCAGCGTTGAAGTCCCTGGGACAGGGCCTGAGTATGGCTACACCTTC. It specifies CSVEVPGTGPEYGYTF.